This TCR beta chain was found in a study of T cell changes during pregnancy in multiple sclerosis. Clones were sequenced by immunoSEQ multiplex PCR, and TCRdb holds only the in-frame ones, with some missing. The sample lists around 50,000 clones, 85% to 95% seen once, with just over 0.65% in the top ten. The germline CDR1 and CDR2 sequences are MNHEY and SMNVEV (reference sequence). This CDR3 comprises 18 residues. J was trimmed by 6 bases and V by 9 bases; bases with no gene match: 22. This clone was seen once. Sequences were derived from CD4+ T cells from peripheral blood mononuclear cells, sampled in the third trimester of pregnancy. The chain has TRBV27 and TRBJ2-2; the match to TRBD2 covers 7 bases. The sequence was collected from a female donor with multiple sclerosis, enrolled in a pregnancy study. The CDR3 spells CASKTHAFAGDAAGELFF. CDR3 coding DNA: TGTGCCAGTAAAACCCATGCATTTGCGGGAGACGCAGCCGGGGAGCTGTTTTTT.